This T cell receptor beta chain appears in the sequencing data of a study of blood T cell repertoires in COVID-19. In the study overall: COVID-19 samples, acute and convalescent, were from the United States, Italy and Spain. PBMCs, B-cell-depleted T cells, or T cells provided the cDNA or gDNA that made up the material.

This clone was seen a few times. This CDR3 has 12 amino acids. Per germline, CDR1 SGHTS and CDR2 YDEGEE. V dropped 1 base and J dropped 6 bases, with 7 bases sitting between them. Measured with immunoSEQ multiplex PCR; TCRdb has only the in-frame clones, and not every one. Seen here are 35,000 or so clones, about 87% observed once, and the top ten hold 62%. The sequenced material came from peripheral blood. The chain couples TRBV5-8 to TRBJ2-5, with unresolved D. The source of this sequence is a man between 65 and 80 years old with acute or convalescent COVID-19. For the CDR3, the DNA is TGTGCCAGCAGCTTGCTAGGCCAGACCCAGTACTTC. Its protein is CASSLLGQTQYF.